Below are 3 T cell receptor beta chains sequenced from a single sample in a study of blood T cell repertoires in COVID-19. Assay: immunoSEQ multiplex PCR; the TCRdb copy retains only in-frame clones and omits some. The profile shows roughly 570,000 clones, about 89% of them singletons. Sequenced sample: peripheral blood. The receptor source for this set is a woman between 45 and 60 years old with COVID-19, enrolled during active disease.

The chain couples TRBV12-3 or TRBV12-4 to TRBJ1-6, with D possibly being TRBD1 (6 bases). Trimming took 6 bases from V and 11 from J, leaving 11 bases between them. The CDR3 runs to 12 residues. The CDR3 loop is CASSTGWAPLHF. The DNA of the CDR3 is TGTGCCAGCAGCACAGGGTGGGCACCCCTCCACTTT.

The chain links TRBV28 to TRBJ2-5; no firm D call. Trimming took off 1 base at V and 2 bases at J, with 14 bases between the two ends. In germline, CDR1 is MDHEN, CDR2 SYDVKM. The CDR3 has 16 residues. The CDR3 sequence: CASSLSGRDGQETQYF. The CDR3 DNA is TGTGCCAGCAGTTTATCCGGCCGAGACGGGCAAGAGACCCAGTACTTC.

This clone was seen just once. The chain carries TRBV2 and TRBJ1-1; the D is unclear. Germline CDR1 and CDR2: SNHLY and FYNNEI. This CDR3 has 14 amino acids. V was cut by 6 bases and J by 0 bases, with 11 bases left in between. CDR3 sequence reads: CASSATVMNTEAFF. The CDR3 DNA is TGTGCCAGCAGCGCAACAGTAATGAACACTGAAGCTTTCTTT.